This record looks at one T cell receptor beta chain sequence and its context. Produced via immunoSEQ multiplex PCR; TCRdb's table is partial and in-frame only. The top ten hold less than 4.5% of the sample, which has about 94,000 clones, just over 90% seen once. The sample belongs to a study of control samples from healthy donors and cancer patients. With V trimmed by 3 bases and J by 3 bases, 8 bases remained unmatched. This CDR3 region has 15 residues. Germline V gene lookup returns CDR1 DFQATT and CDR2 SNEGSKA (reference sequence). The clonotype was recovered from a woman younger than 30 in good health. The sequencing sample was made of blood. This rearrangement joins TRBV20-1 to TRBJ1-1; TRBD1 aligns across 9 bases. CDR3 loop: CSASRVTGGYTEAFF. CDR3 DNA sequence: TGCAGTGCTAGTCGGGTTACAGGGGGCTACACTGAAGCTTTCTTT.